One and the same sample provided the 31 T cell receptor beta chains below, sequenced in a study of blood T cells in healthy people across ages. PCR was performed a second time for about 7 to 12 cycles using a sample-barcoded 5' primer and a J-beta primer mix. Via MiXCR, TCRdb re-called the 5' RACE reads, giving one row per CDR3 protein. This table holds approximately 2,000,000 distinct CDR3 sequences, about two fifths found once. The sequencing input was blood. Receptors were obtained from a human donor in good health.

This clonotype was seen only a few times. CDR3 in DNA: TGTGCCAGCAGTTTATGGGCAGGCCCCTACGAGCAGTACTTC. Translation: CASSLWAGPYEQYF. The V and J genes are TRBV27 and TRBJ2-7; no firm D call. V gave up 1 base and J gave up 2 bases, with 9 bases separating them. This CDR3 has 14 amino acids. The germline V gene encodes CDR1 MNHEY and CDR2 SMNVEV (reference sequence).

The chain carries TRBV15 and TRBJ2-7; D tentatively fits TRBD1 or TRBD2 (5 bases each). The CDR3 covers 17 residues. V was cut by 3 bases and J by 3 bases, with 21 bases left in between. From germline, CDR1 is LNHNV and CDR2 YYDKDF (reference sequence). In nucleotides, the CDR3 is TGTGCCACCAGCAGGAGATTGGGGACCCGAGTAAACTACGAGCAGTACTTC. Amino acids: CATSRRLGTRVNYEQYF.

The chain joins TRBV5-4 to TRBJ2-5; TRBD2 aligns across 13 bases. Trimming cost V 4 bases and J 5 bases; bases outside gene matches: 8. Germline V gene lookup returns CDR1 SGHNT and CDR2 YYREEE (reference sequence). The CDR3 totals 16 residues. The CDR3 loop reads CASSLTSGGRGETQYF. In nucleotides, the CDR3 is TGTGCCAGCAGCCTGACTAGCGGGGGGAGAGGGGAGACCCAGTACTTC.

The chain recombines TRBV11-3 with TRBJ2-1, with TRBD2 as a possible D gene (5 bases). V lost 4 bases and J 3 bases, leaving 10 bases between the germline ends. The CDR3 covers 14 residues. Germline lookup yields CDR1 SGHNT and CDR2 YENEEA. The CDR3 protein is CASSSDSIYNEQFF. CDR3 sequence (DNA): TGTGCCAGCAGCTCGGACTCGATCTACAATGAGCAGTTCTTC.

This clonotype showed up just a few times. The V call is TRBV20-1, the J call TRBJ1-2, with TRBD1 matching over 10 bases. V shed 5 bases, J shed 3 bases, and the junction held 9 bases outside the gene matches. CDR3 size: 15 residues. Germline V gene sequence: CDR1 DFQATT, CDR2 SNEGSKA (reference sequence). In DNA, the CDR3 is TGCAGTGCTGTACCCGGGACAGGGGTTTACTATGGCTACACCTTC. The encoded protein is CSAVPGTGVYYGYTF.

The genes are TRBV20-1 and TRBJ2-1; D not resolved. Germline CDR1 and CDR2: DFQATT and SNEGSKA (reference sequence). V dropped 5 bases and J dropped 6 bases, with 11 bases sitting between them. CDR3 length: 12 amino acids. The CDR3 loop reads CSAAGLSNEQFF. The CDR3 coding sequence is TGCAGTGCTGCCGGGTTGAGCAATGAGCAGTTCTTC.

The gene calls are TRBV5-1 and TRBJ2-1; 9 nucleotides align to TRBD2. V shed 5 bases and J 7 bases; nucleotides not matched to a gene: 10. Germline CDR1 is SGHRS and CDR2 is YFSETQ. CDR3 length: 15 residues. For the CDR3, the DNA is TGCGCCAGCAGTACCGTAGCGGGGGCCCCTAATGAGCAGTTCTTC. Translation: CASSTVAGAPNEQFF.

In regard to this clonotype: The germline gene is not matched at one end of the junction; a read error may be the cause. V and J are TRBV6-6 and TRBJ2-6; 13 nucleotides align to TRBD2. Germline CDR1 and CDR2: MNHNY and SVGAGI (reference sequence). This CDR3 has 17 residues. The chain's CDR3 is CASSKTSGGTGVNVLTF. DNA of the CDR3: TGTGCCAGCAGTAAGACTAGCGGGGGGACTGGGGTCAACGTCCTGACTTTC.

The CDR3 DNA follows: TGTGCCAGCAGCAGGACAGGGGCGCCAGATACGCAGTATTTT. This encodes CASSRTGAPDTQYF. The J gene is TRBJ2-3, the V gene TRBV6-5, with 9 bases lining up with TRBD1. Trimming took 6 bases from V and 4 from J; bases not matched to a gene: 5. Germline-derived CDR1 and CDR2 are MNHEY and SVGAGI. CDR3 length: 14 amino acids.

This chain connects TRBV30 to TRBJ1-1; weak D call: TRBD1 (5 bases). The CDR3 is made up of 13 amino acids. V was cut by 3 bases and J by 0 bases, with 8 bases left in between. Germline V gene sequence: CDR1 GTSNPN, CDR2 SVGIG (reference sequence). The CDR3 loop reads CAWRQGLNTEAFF. The CDR3 DNA reads TGTGCCTGGAGGCAGGGACTGAACACTGAAGCTTTCTTT.

This chain links TRBV5-6 with TRBJ1-1; TRBD1 aligns across 7 bases. The CDR3 is made up of 15 amino acids. Germline loops: CDR1 SGHDT, CDR2 YYEEEE. After removal of 4 bases from V and 4 bases from J, the junction contained 10 bases not matched to a gene. CDR3 sequence: CASSPETGYGTEAFF. As DNA, the CDR3 is TGTGCCAGCAGCCCCGAGACAGGGTATGGCACTGAAGCTTTCTTT.

The gene calls are TRBV4-3 and TRBJ1-4, with D possibly being TRBD1 (5 bases). The CDR3 has 16 residues. Trimming stripped 0 bases from V and 8 bases from J, with 16 bases between. Germline CDR1 and CDR2: LGHNA and YSLEER. CDR3 residues: CASSQEGGRDWEKLFF. The CDR3, as DNA: TGCGCCAGCAGCCAAGAGGGTGGCAGGGACTGGGAAAAACTGTTTTTT.

The CDR3 region has the DNA TGCGCCAGCAGGGATCCGGGGAGGGCTCTCAATGAGCAGTTCTTC. Translation: CASRDPGRALNEQFF. The chain recombines TRBV5-1 with TRBJ2-1; the match to TRBD2 covers 7 bases. Germline V gene data show CDR1 as SGHRS and CDR2 as YFSETQ. The CDR3 runs 15 residues. V trimming: 5 bases; J trimming: 6 bases; junction bases outside the gene matches: 11.

J is TRBJ1-2 and V is TRBV12-3 or TRBV12-4; no definite D call. CDR3 size: 13 residues. V gave up 7 bases and J gave up 8 bases, with 17 bases separating them. The DNA for the CDR3 is TGTGCCAGCACCTTGGGAGTTGGTGGCGGCTACACCTTC. Amino acid sequence: CASTLGVGGGYTF.

The V and J genes are TRBV4-3 and TRBJ2-1; 8 nucleotides match TRBD2. V dropped 2 bases and J dropped 3; count of bases not matched to a gene: 3. CDR1 LGHNA and CDR2 YSLEER come from the germline V gene. CDR3 length: 15 amino acids. This CDR3 is CASSQLGLDYNEQFF. CDR3 sequence (DNA): TGCGCCAGCAGCCAACTGGGACTAGACTACAATGAGCAGTTCTTC.

The chain carries TRBV7-9 and TRBJ1-2; a weak D match, TRBD1 (5 bases). This CDR3 contains 15 residues. Germline V gene lookup returns CDR1 SEHNR and CDR2 FQNEAQ (reference sequence). V gave up 2 bases and J gave up 6 bases, with 16 bases separating them. The CDR3 is CASSLKGPTPDGYTF. In nucleotides, the CDR3 is TGTGCCAGCAGCTTAAAGGGGCCCACCCCCGATGGCTACACCTTC.

This clonotype came up a few times. The CDR3 sequence: CSVMRARDYTF. The CDR3 coding sequence is TGCAGCGTGATGAGGGCCCGGGACTACACCTTC. The chain joins TRBV29-1 to TRBJ1-2; no reliable D call. CDR1 is SQVTM and CDR2 is ANQGSEA in the germline V gene. The V and J ends lost 6 bases and 10 bases respectively, with 15 bases between them. CDR3 length: 11 residues.

The rearrangement uses TRBV7-9 and TRBJ1-1, with D perhaps matching TRBD1 (5 bases). Germline V CDR1 and CDR2: SEHNR, FQNEAQ (reference sequence). Trimming removed 5 bases at V and 5 bases at J, with 12 bases between. The CDR3 has 13 amino acids. The CDR3 protein is CASSRPPGTEAFF. The CDR3 coding sequence is TGTGCCAGCAGCCGCCCCCCAGGGACTGAAGCTTTCTTT.

The table lists this clonotype with a few counts. The chain recombines TRBV7-3 with TRBJ2-3; 12 nucleotides agree with TRBD2. The CDR3 is 16 amino acids. J lost 7 bases, V lost 1 base, and 6 bases had no gene match. Germline CDR1 is SGHTA and CDR2 is FQGTGA. The CDR3 region is CASSLSPSGGANTQYF. The CDR3 DNA is TGTGCCAGCAGCTTAAGTCCTAGCGGGGGGGCAAATACGCAGTATTTT. Drawing the rest from reference TRBV7-3 and TRBJ2-3, the complete variable domain is GAGVSQTPSNKVTEKGKYVELRCDPISGHTALYWYRQSLGQGPEFLIYFQGTGAADDSGLPNDRFFAVRPEGSVSTLKIQRTERGDSAVYLCASSLSPSGGANTQYFGPGTRLTVL.

The CDR3 loop reads CSVETDSPTYEQYF. The CDR3 coding sequence is TGCAGCGTTGAGACGGACAGCCCGACTTACGAGCAGTACTTC. The rearrangement joins TRBV29-1 to TRBJ2-7; weak D call: TRBD1 (6 bases). Trimming left V 3 bases short and J 4 bases short, with 16 bases between. The length of the CDR3 is 14 residues. Looked up from germline, CDR1 is SQVTM and CDR2 is ANQGSEA.

The chain links TRBV3-1 to TRBJ1-5, with D possibly TRBD1 on 5 matching bases. V lost 9 bases, J lost 7 bases, and 16 bases lay in between. CDR1 is LGHDT and CDR2 is YNNKEL in the germline V gene (reference sequence). This CDR3 spans 13 amino acids. CDR3 bases: TGTGCCAGTGGATCGGGGGATCAACAGCCCCAGCATTTT. It is translated as CASGSGDQQPQHF.

This clonotype has a handful of counts. V gene TRBV5-5 combines with J gene TRBJ2-1; D perhaps matches TRBD2 (6 bases). CDR1 SGHKS and CDR2 YYEKEE come from the germline V gene (reference sequence). V was shortened by 3 bases and J by 0 bases, with 13 bases between the two germline ends. CDR3 length equals 16 residues. CDR3 nucleotides: TGTGCCAGCAGCTCATTAGCGGTTCTCTCCTACAATGAGCAGTTCTTC. Its translation: CASSSLAVLSYNEQFF.

This clonotype has more than one count but fewer than ten. The chain links TRBV29-1 to TRBJ2-3, with a tentative D call TRBD1 (6 bases). V was cut by 5 bases and J by 2 bases, with 17 bases left in between. The V gene's germline CDR1 is SQVTM and CDR2 ANQGSEA. This CDR3 comprises 15 residues. CDR3 sequence reads: CSVFRPGQYTDTQYF. The CDR3 DNA reads TGCAGCGTTTTCCGGCCGGGACAATACACAGATACGCAGTATTTT.

With regard to this clonotype: This sequence may be a read error, since a much larger clone differs from it by one base. The chain links TRBV6-1 to TRBJ1-2; TRBD1 agrees at 10 bases. The CDR3 consists of 18 residues. The germline V gene has CDR1 MNHNS and CDR2 SASEGT. V gave up 7 bases and J gave up 3 bases; unmatched junction bases: 17. CDR3 sequence (DNA): TGTGCCAGCACCAAACGAGGGGTCCGGGACAGGGGTTACTATGGCTACACCTTC. It translates to CASTKRGVRDRGYYGYTF.

The V gene is TRBV4-1, the J gene TRBJ1-2; D is unclear. CDR1 is MGHRA, CDR2 YSYEKL, per germline. V lost 0 bases to trimming and J lost 7 bases, with 18 bases between them. There are 16 residues in the CDR3. CDR3 amino acids: CASSQDLGFGEGGYTF. DNA of the CDR3: TGCGCCAGCAGCCAAGATCTCGGGTTCGGGGAGGGTGGCTACACCTTC.

In this sample, this clonotype turned up once. The chain recombines TRBV7-3 with TRBJ2-5; D may match TRBD1 or TRBD2 (5 bases each). The germline V gene encodes CDR1 SGHTA and CDR2 FQGTGA. The CDR3 is 15 amino acids. Trimming removed 6 bases at V and 5 bases at J, with 19 bases between. The DNA for the CDR3 is TGTGCCAGCAGTTCCCGAGGGGTAATCGGGGAGACCCAGTACTTC. Protein sequence: CASSSRGVIGETQYF.

The V call is TRBV7-6, the J call TRBJ2-1; TRBD2 matches at 9 bases. With 4 bases clipped from V and 6 bases from J, the junction kept 7 bases outside the gene matches. This CDR3 spans 15 amino acids. Germline V CDR1 and CDR2: SGHVS, FNYEAQ. The CDR3 bases are TGTGCCAGCAGCTACTTAGCGGGGGCCTTCAATGAGCAGTTCTTC. Amino acid sequence: CASSYLAGAFNEQFF.

In this sample, this clonotype turned up a few times. The rearrangement links TRBV20-1 to TRBJ2-5; D gene ambiguous. The CDR3 length is 12 residues. V was shortened by 4 bases and J by 1 base, with 7 bases between the two germline ends. Germline lookup yields CDR1 DFQATT and CDR2 SNEGSKA (reference sequence). The CDR3 region is CSATEVQETQYF. The CDR3 nucleotides are TGCAGTGCTACAGAGGTCCAAGAGACCCAGTACTTC.

The chain has TRBV6-6 and TRBJ2-3; the D gene could be TRBD1 or TRBD2 (5 bases each). CDR1 and CDR2 (germline): MNHNY, SVGAGI (reference sequence). Trimming took 6 bases from V and 1 from J, leaving 11 bases between them. The CDR3 is 14 residues long. CDR3 protein: CASRPRDGTDTQYF. The DNA of the CDR3 is TGTGCCAGCAGGCCACGGGACGGCACAGATACGCAGTATTTT.

V usage is TRBV5-4 and J usage is TRBJ1-6, with unresolved D. The germline gives CDR1 SGHNT, CDR2 YYREEE (reference sequence). The CDR3 runs to 13 residues. V was pared by 2 bases and J by 8 bases, with 8 bases between. The CDR3 loop reads CASSFGRDSPLHF. In DNA form, the CDR3 reads TGTGCCAGCAGCTTTGGCAGAGATTCACCCCTCCACTTT. Using reference TRBV5-4 and TRBJ1-6 for the parts outside the CDR3, the full variable domain is ETGVTQSPTHLIKTRGQQVTLRCSSQSGHNTVSWYQQALGQGPQFIFQYYREEENGRGNFPPRFSGLQFPNYSSELNVNALELDDSALYLCASSFGRDSPLHFGNGTRLTVT.

The CDR3 coding sequence is TGTGCCAGCAGGACAGGGGTGTACACTGAAGCTTTCTTT. Amino acid sequence: CASRTGVYTEAFF. V and J are TRBV2 and TRBJ1-1, with TRBD1 matching 8 bases. In germline, CDR1 is SNHLY, CDR2 FYNNEI. The CDR3 has 13 residues. V lost 6 bases, J lost 3 bases, and 3 bases stayed unmatched.